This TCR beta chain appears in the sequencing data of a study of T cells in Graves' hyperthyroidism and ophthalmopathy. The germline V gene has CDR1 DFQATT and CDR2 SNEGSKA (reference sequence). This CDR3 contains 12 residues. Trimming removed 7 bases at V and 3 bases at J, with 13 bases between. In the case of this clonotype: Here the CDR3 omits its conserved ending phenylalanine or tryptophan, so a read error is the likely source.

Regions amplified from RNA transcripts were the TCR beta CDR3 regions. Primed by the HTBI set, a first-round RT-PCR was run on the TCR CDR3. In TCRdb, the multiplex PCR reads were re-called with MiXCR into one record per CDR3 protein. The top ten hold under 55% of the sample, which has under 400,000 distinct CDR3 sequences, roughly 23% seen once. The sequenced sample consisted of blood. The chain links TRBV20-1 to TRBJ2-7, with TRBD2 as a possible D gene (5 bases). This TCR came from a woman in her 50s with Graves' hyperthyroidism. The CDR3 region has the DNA TGCAGTGTAAAGTTAGCGAACTACGAGCAGTACCTC. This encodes CSVKLANYEQYL.